What follows is one T cell receptor (beta chain) and its context. The sample originates from a study of cytomegalovirus exposure and HLA in healthy donors. PCR was performed using 60 Vbeta and 13 Jbeta primers. Sequenced by immunoSEQ multiplex PCR; TCRdb stores in-frame clones only, minus some. The sample contains over 110,000 clones, 82% of which appear only once. This CDR3 spans 15 amino acids. V shed 4 bases, J shed 2 bases, and the junction held 5 bases outside the gene matches. CDR1 is MNHEY, CDR2 SMNVEV, per germline (reference sequence). The genes are TRBV27 and TRBJ2-1, with 7 bases fitting TRBD1. The origin of this receptor is a male donor in good health and CMV-seronegative. The source material was PBMCs. The DNA for the CDR3 is TGTGCCAGCAGTTCGATTGGGACAGCCTACAATGAGCAGTTCTTC. Translating it yields CASSSIGTAYNEQFF.